This T cell receptor (beta chain) was observed in a study of T cells after yellow fever vaccination. Study findings and constraints: The secondary response showed a weaker magnitude and a faster peak, day 5 versus 15. Shared CD4/CD8 clonotypes were a small share, likely from convergent recombination. The study re-detected most primary-vaccination clones after the booster (under 97% CD4, approximately 88% CD8).

This clonotype was found many times. Antigen: not known. The germline gives CDR1 SGHTA, CDR2 FQGNSA. The V gene end was trimmed by 5 bases and the J gene end by 4 bases; junction bases not matched to a gene: 8. The CDR3 is 17 amino acids. Production of TCR cDNA was by 5'RACE template switching, which also added a universal primer site and UMIs. TCRdb reanalysed the 5' RACE reads using MiXCR and keeps one entry per CDR3 protein. The sample has 150,000 to 200,000 distinct CDR3 sequences, almost 7% seen once. The J gene is TRBJ2-1, the V gene TRBV7-2; 13 nucleotides align to TRBD2. The clonotype comes from a man between 18 and 35 years old who received the YFV17D yellow fever vaccine. Specimen: CD4+ T cells sorted from PBMCs, collected 4 to 5 days after the first yellow fever vaccination. CDR3 sequence reads: CASSLNPTSGGYNEQFF. As DNA, the CDR3 is TGTGCCAGCAGCCTGAATCCGACTAGCGGGGGGTACAATGAGCAGTTCTTC. The full variable domain, in which reference TRBV7-2 and TRBJ2-1 provide the parts outside the CDR3, is GAGVSQSPSNKVTEKGKDVELRCDPISGHTALYWYRQSLGQGLEFLIYFQGNSAPDKSGLPSDRFSAERTGGSVSTLTIQRTQQEDSAVYLCASSLNPTSGGYNEQFFGPGTRLTVL.